What follows is one T cell receptor (beta chain) and its context. This clonotype turned up a few times. Its antigen remains undetermined. No base quality information exists; no much larger clone differs at one position. Taken from the germline V gene, the CDR1 and CDR2 loops are MGHRA and YSYEKL. Relative to germline, V is 1 base shorter and J is 2 bases shorter, with 20 bases between their ends. Including the terminal cysteine and phenylalanine, the CDR3 comprises 18 residues. Only the CDR3 region is kept as DNA, spanning 54 bases read in frame from base 1. Libraries came from PCR. TCRdb names Illumina HiSeq 2500 as the instrument used. TCR library preparation used molecular barcoding, with unique molecular identifiers applied to normalize quantification of the TCRbeta repertoire. The public reads were reanalyzed by TCRdb: fastp trimming at Q25, MiXCR alignment, in-frame beta chains only. Records with the same CDR3 protein are collapsed into one entry carrying the most frequent genes and DNA. In all, the sample holds roughly 240,000 distinct CDR3 sequences, and less than 9% of those were seen once. 6.3% of the sample belongs to the ten largest clones.

This entry is derived from a study of T-cell reconstitution after alpha-beta-depleted transplantation in children (dated by TCRdb to about 2016). Turning to the overall study: The study quantitatively tracked T-cell immune reconstitution after TCRalphabeta/CD19-depleted allogeneic hematopoietic cell transplantation in children using TCR repertoire profiling.

This specimen's treatment or condition label, interpreted: allogeneic hematopoietic cell transplantation with graft depleted of TCRalphabeta T cells and CD19 B cells. The children who served as transplant recipients had been given grafts of TCRalphabeta/CD19-depleted allogeneic hematopoietic cells. Findings and caveats that apply to the study as a whole: Over subsequent months, a decline in hyperexpanded clone frequencies was noted, and after one year, T-cell counts and TCRbeta diversity were mostly ascribed to newly produced T cells. In some patients, the high TCRbeta diversity seen at day 60 was put down to recipient T cells and intrathymic progenitors that had survived conditioning. The apparently early recovery of alphabetaT-cell counts about two months after transplant reportedly depended on only several hundred rapidly expanded clones that came from non-depleted graft cells.

This material consisted of PBMCs, mostly from graft donor cells, taken 180 days after TCRalphabeta/CD19-depleted stem cell transplant. The sequence is built from TRBV4-1 and TRBJ1-1; possibly the D gene is TRBD1, per 5 matching bases. The source is a male patient younger than 18 who had a stem cell transplant for acute lymphoblastic leukemia, so the T cells may come from the graft donor. The CDR3 corresponds to CASSQVVPGPTRNTEAFF. In nucleotides, the sequence is TGCGCCAGCAGCCAAGTGGTCCCGGGACCGACAAGAAACACTGAAGCTTTCTTT.